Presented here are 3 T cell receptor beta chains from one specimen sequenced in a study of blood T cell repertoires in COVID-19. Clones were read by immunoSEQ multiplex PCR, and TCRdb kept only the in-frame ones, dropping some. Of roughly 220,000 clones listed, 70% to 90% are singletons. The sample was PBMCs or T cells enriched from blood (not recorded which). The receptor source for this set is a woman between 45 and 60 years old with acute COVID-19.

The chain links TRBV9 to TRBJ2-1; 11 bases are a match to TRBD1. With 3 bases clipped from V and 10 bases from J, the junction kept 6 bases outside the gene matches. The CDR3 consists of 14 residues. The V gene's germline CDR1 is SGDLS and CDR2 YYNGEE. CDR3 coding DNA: TGTGCCAGCAGCGCGGACAGGGGGCAGCGGGAGCAGTTCTTC. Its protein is CASSADRGQREQFF.

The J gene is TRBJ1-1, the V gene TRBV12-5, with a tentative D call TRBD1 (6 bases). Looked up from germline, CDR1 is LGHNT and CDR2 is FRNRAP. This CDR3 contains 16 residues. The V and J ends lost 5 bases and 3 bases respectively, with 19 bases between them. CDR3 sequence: CASGRAAGALYTEAFF. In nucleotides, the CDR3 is TGTGCTAGTGGTCGAGCCGCAGGGGCGCTCTACACTGAAGCTTTCTTT.

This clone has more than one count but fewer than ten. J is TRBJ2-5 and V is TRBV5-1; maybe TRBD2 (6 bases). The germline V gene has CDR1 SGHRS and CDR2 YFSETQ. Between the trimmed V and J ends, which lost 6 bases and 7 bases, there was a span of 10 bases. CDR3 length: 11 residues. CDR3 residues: CASMEGGTQYF. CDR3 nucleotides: TGCGCCAGCATGGAGGGAGGGACCCAGTACTTC.